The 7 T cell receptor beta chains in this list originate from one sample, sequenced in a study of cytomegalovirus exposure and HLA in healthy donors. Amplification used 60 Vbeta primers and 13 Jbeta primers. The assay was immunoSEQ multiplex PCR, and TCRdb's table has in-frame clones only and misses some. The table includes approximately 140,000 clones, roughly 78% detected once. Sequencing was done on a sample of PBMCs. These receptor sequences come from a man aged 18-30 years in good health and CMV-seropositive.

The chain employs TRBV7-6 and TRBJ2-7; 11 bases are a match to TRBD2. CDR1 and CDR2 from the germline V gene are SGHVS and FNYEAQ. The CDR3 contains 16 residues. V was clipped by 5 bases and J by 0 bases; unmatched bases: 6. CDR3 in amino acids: CASSKGTSGNSYEQYF. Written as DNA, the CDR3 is TGTGCCAGCAGCAAGGGGACTAGCGGAAACTCCTACGAGCAGTACTTC.

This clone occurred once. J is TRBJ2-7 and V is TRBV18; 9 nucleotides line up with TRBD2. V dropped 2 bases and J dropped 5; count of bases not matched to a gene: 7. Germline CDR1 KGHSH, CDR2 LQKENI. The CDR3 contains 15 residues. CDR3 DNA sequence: TGTGCCAGCTCACCAATCGGGACTAGCATGCACGAGCAGTACTTC. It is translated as CASSPIGTSMHEQYF.

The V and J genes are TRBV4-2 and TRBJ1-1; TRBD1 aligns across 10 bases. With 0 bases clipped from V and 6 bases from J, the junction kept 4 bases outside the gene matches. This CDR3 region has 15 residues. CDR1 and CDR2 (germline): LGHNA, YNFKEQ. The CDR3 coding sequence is TGTGCCAGCAGCCAAGATGTGGGGACAGGGGCTGAAGCTTTCTTT. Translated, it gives CASSQDVGTGAEAFF.

Here the CDR3 DNA reads TGTGCCAGCAGCTCCACCGGGACAGGGCGTAAAGAGACCCAGTACTTC. This sequence encodes CASSSTGTGRKETQYF. V gene TRBV7-9 combines with J gene TRBJ2-5, with 9 bases fitting TRBD1. The CDR3 has 16 amino acids. Germline lookup yields CDR1 SEHNR and CDR2 FQNEAQ (reference sequence). V dropped 4 bases and J dropped 3; count of bases not matched to a gene: 9.

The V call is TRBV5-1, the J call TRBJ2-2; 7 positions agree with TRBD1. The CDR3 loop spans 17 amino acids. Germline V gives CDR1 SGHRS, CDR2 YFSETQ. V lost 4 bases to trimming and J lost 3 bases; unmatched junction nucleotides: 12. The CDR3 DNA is TGCGCCAGCAGCCCCTACTCGACAGGGTCCGACACCGGGGAGCTGTTTTTT. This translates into CASSPYSTGSDTGELFF.

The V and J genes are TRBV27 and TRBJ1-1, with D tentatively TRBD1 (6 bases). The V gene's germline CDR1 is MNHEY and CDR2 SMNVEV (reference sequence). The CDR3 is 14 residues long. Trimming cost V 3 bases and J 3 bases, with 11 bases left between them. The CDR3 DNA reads TGTGCCAGCAGTTTGTCAGGGGCTTACACTGAAGCTTTCTTT. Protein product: CASSLSGAYTEAFF.

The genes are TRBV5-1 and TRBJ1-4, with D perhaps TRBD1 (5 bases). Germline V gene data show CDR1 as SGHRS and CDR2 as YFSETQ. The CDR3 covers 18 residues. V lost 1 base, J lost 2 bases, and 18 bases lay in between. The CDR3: CASSLMGSLGATNEKLFF. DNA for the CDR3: TGCGCCAGCAGCTTGATGGGCAGCCTTGGGGCTACTAATGAAAAACTGTTTTTT.